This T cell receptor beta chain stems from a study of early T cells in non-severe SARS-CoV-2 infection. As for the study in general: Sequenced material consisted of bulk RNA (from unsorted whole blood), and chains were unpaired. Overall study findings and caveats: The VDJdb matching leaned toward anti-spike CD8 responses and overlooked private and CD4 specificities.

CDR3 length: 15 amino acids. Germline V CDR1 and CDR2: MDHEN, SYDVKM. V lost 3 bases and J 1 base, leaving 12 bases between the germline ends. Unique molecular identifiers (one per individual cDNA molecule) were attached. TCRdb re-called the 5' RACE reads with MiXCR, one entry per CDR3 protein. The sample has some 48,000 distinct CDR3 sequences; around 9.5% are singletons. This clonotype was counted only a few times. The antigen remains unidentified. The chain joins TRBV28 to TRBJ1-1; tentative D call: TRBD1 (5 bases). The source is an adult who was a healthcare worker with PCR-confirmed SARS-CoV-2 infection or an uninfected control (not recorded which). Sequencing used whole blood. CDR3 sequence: CASSFGGQGNTEAFF. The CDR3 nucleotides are TGTGCCAGCAGTTTTGGAGGCCAGGGGAACACTGAAGCTTTCTTT.